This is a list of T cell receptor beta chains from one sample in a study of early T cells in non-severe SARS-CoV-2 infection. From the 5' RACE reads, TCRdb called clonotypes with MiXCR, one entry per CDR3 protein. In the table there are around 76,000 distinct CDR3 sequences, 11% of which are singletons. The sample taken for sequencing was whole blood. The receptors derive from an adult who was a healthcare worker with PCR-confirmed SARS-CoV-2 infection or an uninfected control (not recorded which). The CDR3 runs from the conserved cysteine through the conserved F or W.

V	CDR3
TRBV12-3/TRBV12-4	CASSLWGDRVPYNEQFF
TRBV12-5	CASRGADTEAFF
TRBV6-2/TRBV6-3	CASSSRGGNSYEQYF
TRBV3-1	CASSQGTVNRENEQYF
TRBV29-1	CSVWTGVQETQYF
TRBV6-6	CASSYSSEGLSDTQYF
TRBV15	CATSRDEQLRYLAKNIQYF
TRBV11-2	CASRTGRGSSYNEQFF
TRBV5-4	CASSLEGTGWNEQFF
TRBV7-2	CASSPRRTGHGYTF
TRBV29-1	CSSTGGNQETQYF
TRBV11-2	CASSLYATVNEKLFF
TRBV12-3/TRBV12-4	CASSLVGGSGYTF
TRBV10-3	CAISAGTPDETQYF
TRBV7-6	CASSLGRHRRVTDTQYF
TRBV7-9	CASSRLVEQYF
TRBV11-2	CASSLGRGTYNEQFF
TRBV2	CASSLSDSNQPQHF
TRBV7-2	CASSLADRELGNSPLHF
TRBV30	CAWSAGGREKLFF
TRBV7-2	CASSGLGEGYNEQFF
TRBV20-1	CSARDRLNTEAFF
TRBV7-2	CASTAVGGPQETQYF
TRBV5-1	CASSLGTDYNSPLHF
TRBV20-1	CSAGLGFNTEAFF
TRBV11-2	CASSSSRGEETQYF
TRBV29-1	CSVRTAEAFF
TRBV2	CASSREPYEQYF
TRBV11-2	CASSLYKGGTEAFF
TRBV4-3	CASSQEAGAGANVLTF
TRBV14	CASSQDRRREQETQYF
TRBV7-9	CASSAPGLFYEQYF
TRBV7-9	CASSLGTGGEKLFF
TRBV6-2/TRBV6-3	CASSYTKPSVGQYF
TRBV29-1	CSVDWKVGAFF
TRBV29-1	CSVSGSGTGGYEQYF
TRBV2	CASSEGHRGSQPQHF
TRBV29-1	CSVSGPDQPQHF
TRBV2	CASRSGTEPPYEQYF
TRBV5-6	CASSLEPSGNEQFF
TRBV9	CASSVGTDQPQHF
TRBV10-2	CASSEKLAGLTEAFF
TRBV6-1	CATPQSAGQEELFF
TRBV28	CASSPDRVGNSPLHF
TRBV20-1	CSASRTGNEQYF
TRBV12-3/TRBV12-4	CASRKGGYTKAFF